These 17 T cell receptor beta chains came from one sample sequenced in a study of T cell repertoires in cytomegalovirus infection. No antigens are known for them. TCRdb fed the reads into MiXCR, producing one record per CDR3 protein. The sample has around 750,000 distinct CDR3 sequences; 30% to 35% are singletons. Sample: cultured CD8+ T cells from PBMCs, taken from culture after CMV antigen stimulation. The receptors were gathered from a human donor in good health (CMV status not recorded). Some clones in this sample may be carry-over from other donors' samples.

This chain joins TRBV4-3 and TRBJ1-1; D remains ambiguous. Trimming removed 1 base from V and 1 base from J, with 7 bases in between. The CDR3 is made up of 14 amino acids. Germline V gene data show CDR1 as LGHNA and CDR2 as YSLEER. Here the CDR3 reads CASSQGWANTEAFF. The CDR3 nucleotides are TGCGCCAGCAGCCAAGGATGGGCGAACACTGAAGCTTTCTTT.

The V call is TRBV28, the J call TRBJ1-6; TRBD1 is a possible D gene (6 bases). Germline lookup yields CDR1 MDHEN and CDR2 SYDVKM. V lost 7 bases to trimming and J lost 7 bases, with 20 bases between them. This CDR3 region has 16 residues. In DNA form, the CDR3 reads TGTGCCAGCACCCTTGGGCAGGGGCAAAGAAATTCACCCCTCCACTTT. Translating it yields CASTLGQGQRNSPLHF.

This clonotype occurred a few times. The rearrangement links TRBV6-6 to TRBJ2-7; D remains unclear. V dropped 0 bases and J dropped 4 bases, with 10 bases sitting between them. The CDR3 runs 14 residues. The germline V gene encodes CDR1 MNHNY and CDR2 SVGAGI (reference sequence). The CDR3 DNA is TGTGCCAGCAGTTACTCCCAGCCCGGGTACGAGCAGTACTTC. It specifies CASSYSQPGYEQYF.

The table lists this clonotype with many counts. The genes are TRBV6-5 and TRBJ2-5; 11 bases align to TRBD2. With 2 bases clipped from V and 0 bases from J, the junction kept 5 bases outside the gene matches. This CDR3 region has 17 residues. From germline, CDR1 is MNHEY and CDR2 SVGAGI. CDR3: CASSYTRTSGYQETQYF. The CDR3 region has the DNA TGTGCCAGCAGTTACACCCGGACTAGCGGGTACCAAGAGACCCAGTACTTC.

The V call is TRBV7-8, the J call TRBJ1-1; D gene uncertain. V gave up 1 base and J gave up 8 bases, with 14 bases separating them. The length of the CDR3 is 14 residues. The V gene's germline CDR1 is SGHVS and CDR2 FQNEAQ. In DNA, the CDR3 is TGTGCCAGCAGCTTAGGACCTAAGTCGCCGGAAGCTTTCTTT. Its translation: CASSLGPKSPEAFF.

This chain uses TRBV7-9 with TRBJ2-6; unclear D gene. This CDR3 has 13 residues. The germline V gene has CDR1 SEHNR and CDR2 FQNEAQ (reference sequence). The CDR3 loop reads CASPVSGANVLTF. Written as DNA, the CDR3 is TGTGCGTCCCCGGTGTCTGGGGCCAACGTCCTGACTTTC.

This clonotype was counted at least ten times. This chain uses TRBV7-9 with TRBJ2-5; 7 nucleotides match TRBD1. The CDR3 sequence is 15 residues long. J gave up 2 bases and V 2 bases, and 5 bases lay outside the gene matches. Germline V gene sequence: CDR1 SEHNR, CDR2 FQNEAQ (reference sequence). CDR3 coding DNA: TGTGCCAGCAGCTTAAGGGGGCAAGTTCAAGAGACCCAGTACTTC. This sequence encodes CASSLRGQVQETQYF.

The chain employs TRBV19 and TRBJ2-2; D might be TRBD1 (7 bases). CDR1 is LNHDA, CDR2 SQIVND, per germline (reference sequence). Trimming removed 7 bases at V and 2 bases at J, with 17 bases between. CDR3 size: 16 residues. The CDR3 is CASTSWRGRNTGELFF. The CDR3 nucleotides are TGTGCCAGTACCTCGTGGAGGGGGCGCAACACCGGGGAGCTGTTTTTT.

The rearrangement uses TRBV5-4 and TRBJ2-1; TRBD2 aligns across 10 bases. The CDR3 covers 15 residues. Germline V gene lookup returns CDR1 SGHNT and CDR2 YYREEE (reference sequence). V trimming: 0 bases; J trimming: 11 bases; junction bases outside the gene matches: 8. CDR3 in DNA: TGTGCCAGCAGCTTGGAGCGGGGGGGCATTGGGAAGCAGTTCTTC. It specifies CASSLERGGIGKQFF.

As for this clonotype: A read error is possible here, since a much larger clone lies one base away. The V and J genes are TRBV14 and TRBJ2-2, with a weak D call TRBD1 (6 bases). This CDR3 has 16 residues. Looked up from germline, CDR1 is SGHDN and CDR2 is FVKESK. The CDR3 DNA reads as TGTGCCAGCAGCCCCCGACAGGCAACGAACAACGGGGAGCTGTTTTTT. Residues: CASSPRQATNNGELFF.

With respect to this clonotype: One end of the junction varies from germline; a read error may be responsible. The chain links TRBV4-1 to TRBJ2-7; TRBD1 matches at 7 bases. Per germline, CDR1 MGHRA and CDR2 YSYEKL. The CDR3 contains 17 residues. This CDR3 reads CVSSPGTEGQGHYEQYF. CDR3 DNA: TGCGTCAGCAGCCCAGGGACAGAAGGGCAGGGCCACTACGAGCAGTACTTC.

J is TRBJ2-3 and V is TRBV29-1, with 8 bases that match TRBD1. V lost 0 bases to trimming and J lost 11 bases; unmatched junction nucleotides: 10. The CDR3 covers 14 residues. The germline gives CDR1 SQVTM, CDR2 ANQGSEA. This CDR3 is CSVEEIDRGVVQYF. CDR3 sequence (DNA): TGCAGCGTTGAAGAAATCGACAGGGGCGTTGTGCAGTATTTT.

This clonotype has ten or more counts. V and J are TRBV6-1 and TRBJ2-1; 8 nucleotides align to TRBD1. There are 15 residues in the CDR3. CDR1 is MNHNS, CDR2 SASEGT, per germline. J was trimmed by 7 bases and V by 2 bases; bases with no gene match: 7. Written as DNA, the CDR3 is TGTGCCAGCAGTGAACGACAGGGGTTCAGGAATGAGCAGTTCTTC. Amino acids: CASSERQGFRNEQFF.

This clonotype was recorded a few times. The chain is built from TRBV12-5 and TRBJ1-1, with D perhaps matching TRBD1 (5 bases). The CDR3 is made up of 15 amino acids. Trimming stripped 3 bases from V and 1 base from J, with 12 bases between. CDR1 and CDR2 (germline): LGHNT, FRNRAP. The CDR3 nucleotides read TGTGCTAGTGGTTTTCCACGGGGGAAGAACACTGAAGCTTTCTTT. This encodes CASGFPRGKNTEAFF.

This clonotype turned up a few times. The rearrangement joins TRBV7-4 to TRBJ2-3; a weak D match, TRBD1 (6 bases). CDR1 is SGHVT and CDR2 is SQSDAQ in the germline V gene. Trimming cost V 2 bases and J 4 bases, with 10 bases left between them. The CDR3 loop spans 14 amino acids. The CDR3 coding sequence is TGTGCCAGCAGCTTAAGGGGGACCTCAGATACGCAGTATTTT. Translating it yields CASSLRGTSDTQYF.

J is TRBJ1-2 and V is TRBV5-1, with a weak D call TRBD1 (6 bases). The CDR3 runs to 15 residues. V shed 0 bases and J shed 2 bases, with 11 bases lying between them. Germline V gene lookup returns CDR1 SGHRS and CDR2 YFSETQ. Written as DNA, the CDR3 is TGCGCCAGCAGCTTGGCGGTTACAGGGAACTATGGCTACACCTTC. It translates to CASSLAVTGNYGYTF.

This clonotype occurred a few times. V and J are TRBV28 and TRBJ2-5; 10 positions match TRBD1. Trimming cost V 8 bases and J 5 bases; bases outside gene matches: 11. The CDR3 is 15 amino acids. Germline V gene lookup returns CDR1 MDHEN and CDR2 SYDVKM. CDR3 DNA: TGTGCCAGCGCAGTCCGGGACAGGGGATGGGAGACCCAGTACTTC. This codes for CASAVRDRGWETQYF.